This T cell receptor beta chain was identified in a study of cytomegalovirus exposure and HLA in healthy donors. Study-wide findings and caveats: Highly shared sequence variants in one cluster were likely a sequencing artifact. Productive rates of about 87% or about 30% were seen for most TCR beta V segments in an earlier analysis. The study designated 150 or so TCR beta chains cytomegalovirus-associated.

Germline V gene lookup returns CDR1 SGHAT and CDR2 FQNNGV. This CDR3 spans 14 amino acids. Germline trimming cut 1 base from V and 7 bases from J; bases unmatched to any gene: 4. The PCR contained 60 Vbeta and 13 Jbeta primers. Profiled with immunoSEQ multiplex PCR; TCRdb holds only in-frame clones, not every one. The sample lists about 91,000 clones, roughly 78% occurring once. Points on this clone: The antigen is undetermined.

Input material: PBMCs. The sequence came from a male donor in good health and CMV-seropositive. V is TRBV11-2 and J is TRBJ2-7; 10 bases are shared with TRBD1. The CDR3 DNA reads as TGTGCCAGCAGCTTAGTGGGGACAGGGGTAGAGCAGTACTTC. Its translation: CASSLVGTGVEQYF.